Below, 3 T cell receptor beta chains from the same sample are listed, as sequenced in a study of shared clonotypes between healthy human individuals. The naive CD8 fraction comprised CD45RO-negative cells positively selected for CCR7 and excluded terminally differentiated effector memory CD45RA+ cells. Here immunoSEQ multiplex PCR was the method, and the copy in TCRdb shows in-frame clones only, minus some. The profile covers around 2.1 million clones, with 85% to 95% appearing a single time and around 1.7% taken by the ten largest. The sample taken for sequencing was naive CD8+ T cells from PBMCs. These receptors were taken from a man aged 18 to 29 in good health. Some clones in this sample may be carry-over from other donors' samples.

V and J are TRBV11-2 and TRBJ2-3; 10 nucleotides match TRBD2. V was clipped by 3 bases and J by 6 bases; unmatched bases: 6. The CDR3 is made up of 15 amino acids. Germline V gene data show CDR1 as SGHAT and CDR2 as FQNNGV. The CDR3 protein is CASSLEASGSDTQYF. DNA of the CDR3: TGTGCCAGCAGCTTGGAAGCTAGCGGGAGTGATACGCAGTATTTT.

The table lists this clone with a few counts. This chain links TRBV27 with TRBJ1-3; D is ambiguous. Trimming took off 6 bases at V and 7 bases at J, with 7 bases between the two ends. The CDR3 spans 11 residues. CDR1 MNHEY and CDR2 SMNVEV come from the germline V gene (reference sequence). Written as DNA, the CDR3 is TGTGCCAGCAGAGAGGGCAACACCATATATTTT. Translation: CASREGNTIYF.

This chain links TRBV29-1 with TRBJ2-7; 7 nucleotides line up with TRBD1. The ends lost 2 bases at V and 0 bases at J; junction bases unmatched: 7. Looked up from germline, CDR1 is SQVTM and CDR2 is ANQGSEA. This CDR3 is built from 15 residues. The CDR3 protein is CSVELTTGNSYEQYF. The CDR3 DNA reads as TGCAGCGTTGAACTTACGACAGGGAACTCCTACGAGCAGTACTTC.